The clone carrying this TCR beta chain was picked up one time. Residents of 24 US areas, aged about 18 to 95 years, made up the participants. The sample belongs to a study of blood T cell repertoires in COVID-19. CDR1 and CDR2 (germline): LNHDA, SQIVND (reference sequence). The CDR3 sequence is 15 residues long. V dropped 0 bases and J dropped 7 bases, with 12 bases sitting between them. Assay: immunoSEQ multiplex PCR; the TCRdb copy retains only in-frame clones and omits some. The repertoire holds roughly 400,000 clones, about 90% seen once, with approximately 0.55% in the top ten. The source material was PBMCs or T cells enriched from blood (not recorded which). The chain joins TRBV19 to TRBJ1-4; no clear D gene. The source is a man between 18 and 29 years old who had recovered from COVID-19. The CDR3 sequence: CASSIESGPGEKLFF. Here the CDR3 DNA reads TGTGCCAGTAGTATAGAATCCGGTCCAGGTGAAAAACTGTTTTTT.